The TCR beta chain under discussion was sequenced for a study of shared T cell receptors in the human thymus (dated by TCRdb to 2020 to 2023). About the study as a whole: The study investigated the way shared, self-reactive T-cell receptor alpha chains are produced in the human thymus.

This clone has a single count. Its antigen remains unidentified. The input lacks base qualities; no much larger clone sits a single base away. The CDR3 contains 17 residues, cysteine and phenylalanine counted. Here the CDR3 DNA is all that survives: 51 bases in frame from base 1. Trimming removed 0 bases from V and 3 bases from J, leaving 14 bases between the germline ends. The germline V gene (reference sequence) supplies CDR1 LNHNV and CDR2 YYDKDF. Library preparation used the immunoSEQ multiplex PCR assay. Sourced from immuneACCESS, this table was stored by TCRdb with only in-frame sequences that have V and J called. A share of the clones is absent; for the studies checked, an unresolved V gene accounts for under half, and the remainder has no known explanation. The sample table lists approximately 490,000 clones, approximately 80% of them with a count of one. The ten largest clones represent more than 0.01% of the sample.

These same data were also listed under a study on human thymus T cells. The second investigation adds: Immunologically healthy infants undergoing open corrective cardiac surgery for congenital heart defects in Finland were used as donors. Thymus tissue was obtained as surgical resects removed during corrective cardiac surgery. Biased V and J gene segment usage appeared to be present in both thymic and peripheral blood repertoires. According to the related research, thymic TCR repertoires were highly overlapping among unrelated individuals. The study characterized TCR alpha and beta repertoires from about 8 infant thymus samples and a few related peripheral blood samples. Donor ages ranging from about 7 to 250 days were recorded, and six or seven male and a couple of female infants were included in the cohort. Thymocytes were released mechanically from tissue and stored at -70 °C as pellets of roughly 9.5-31 million cells. Genomic DNA was extracted from frozen cell pellets with a QIAsymphony instrument. Using the immunoSEQ multiplex PCR assay, the TCRB and TCRAD loci were amplified from a standardized quantity of quality-controlled genomic DNA. The amplicons spanned the V(D)J region and were long enough to cover the CDR3 and allow V and J genes to be identified. The amplicons were sequenced on an Illumina platform via the commercial immunoSEQ service. Primer bias and sequencing errors were corrected as previously described, and TCRAD and TCRB definitions were based on the IMGT database. The repertoires were analysed using immunoSEQ Analyzer 3.0 and VDJTools for basic statistics, V/J segment usage, diversity estimates, rarefaction and pairwise overlap. Diversity was estimated using the Chao1, ChaoE, Efron-Thisted, Shannon and inverse Simpson indices, and was also estimated on datasets down-sampled to the size of the smallest sample. Repertoire overlap was assessed by strict matching of CDR3 nucleotide sequence, V gene and J gene, and clustering was done by Jaccard-based multidimensional scaling. On average, around 810,000 unique TCRB clonotypes were obtained from thymus samples, compared with some 84,000 from blood samples.

Sequenced sample: thymocytes. This clonotype was sampled from a boy under three years old with a congenital heart defect. Donor details come from another sample of the same person, matched by shared clones. The receptor chain draws on TRBV15 and TRBJ1-4; the D gene is perhaps TRBD1, on 5 matching bases. The CDR3 region reads CATSREIWAGPNEKLFF. The DNA sequence is TGTGCCACCAGCAGAGAAATTTGGGCAGGGCCTAATGAAAAACTGTTTTTT.